The 9 T cell receptor beta chains below all came from one sample that was sequenced in a study of technical replicates of blood from a few donors. The table came from immunoSEQ multiplex PCR; TCRdb's copy has only in-frame clones and leaves some out. The data hold tens of thousands of clones, with approximately 94% observed a single time. Sequenced: T cells isolated from PBMCs. The receptors here all came from a human donor in good health.

This rearrangement joins TRBV30 to TRBJ1-2; the D is unclear. The CDR3 length is 13 residues. Trimming took 4 bases from V and 8 from J, leaving 17 bases between them. Looked up from germline, CDR1 is GTSNPN and CDR2 is SVGIG (reference sequence). CDR3 sequence: CAWTTAPAGGYTF. CDR3 bases: TGTGCCTGGACGACGGCCCCCGCGGGGGGCTACACCTTC.

V and J are TRBV10-3 and TRBJ2-3; 9 bases align to TRBD2. The CDR3 spans 16 residues. The V segment lost 2 bases and the J segment 6 bases; nucleotides outside the gene matches: 9. CDR1 ENHRY and CDR2 SYGVKD come from the germline V gene. The CDR3 loop is CAISERLAGVFDTQYF. CDR3 nucleotide sequence: TGTGCCATCAGTGAGAGATTAGCGGGAGTATTTGATACGCAGTATTTT.

J is TRBJ1-4 and V is TRBV15, with TRBD1 as a possible D gene (6 bases). The CDR3 consists of 16 residues. CDR1 is LNHNV and CDR2 is YYDKDF in the germline V gene (reference sequence). Trimming cost V 0 bases and J 5 bases, with 13 bases left between them. This CDR3 reads CATSRDNVRGNEKLFF. CDR3 DNA sequence: TGTGCCACCAGCAGAGATAATGTTAGGGGGAATGAAAAACTGTTTTTT. Drawing the rest from reference TRBV15 and TRBJ1-4, the complete variable domain is DAMVIQNPRYQVTQFGKPVTLSCSQTLNHNVMYWYQQKSSQAPKLLFHYYDKDFNNEADTPDNFQSRRPNTSFCFLDIRSPGLGDTAMYLCATSRDNVRGNEKLFFGSGTQLSVL.

The chain combines TRBV5-1 with TRBJ2-2; 7 nucleotides match TRBD2. The ends lost 1 base at V and 5 bases at J; junction bases unmatched: 11. Germline lookup yields CDR1 SGHRS and CDR2 YFSETQ. The CDR3 contains 17 residues. This CDR3 is CASSLNAGGSITGELFF. CDR3 DNA: TGCGCCAGCAGCTTGAACGCCGGGGGGTCGATAACCGGGGAGCTGTTTTTT.

This sequence joins TRBV6-6 and TRBJ2-7; 9 bases line up with TRBD1. Germline CDR1 MNHNY, CDR2 SVGAGI (reference sequence). There are 16 residues in the CDR3. Trimming removed 5 bases from V and 6 bases from J; junction bases left unmatched: 14. CDR3 DNA: TGTGCCAGCAGTCAAAAGTATGGGACAGGGTATTCCGAGCAGTACTTC. This codes for CASSQKYGTGYSEQYF.

The chain has TRBV27 and TRBJ2-7; 8 bases are a match to TRBD1. CDR1 and CDR2 from the germline V gene are MNHEY and SMNVEV (reference sequence). J gave up 0 bases and V 5 bases, and 9 bases lay outside the gene matches. The length of the CDR3 is 16 residues. The CDR3 sequence is CASSPYGTGFSYEQYF. The CDR3 DNA is TGTGCCAGCAGTCCGTACGGGACAGGCTTCTCCTACGAGCAGTACTTC.

The chain combines TRBV9 with TRBJ2-7; D is perhaps TRBD1 (6 bases). The germline CDR1 and CDR2 sequences are SGDLS and YYNGEE. Deletions cut 3 bases from V and 2 bases from J, with 12 bases between. This CDR3 spans 14 amino acids. DNA of the CDR3: TGTGCCAGCAGCGCCAGGGACAACCCCTACGAGCAGTACTTC. It is translated as CASSARDNPYEQYF.

This chain links TRBV5-6 with TRBJ1-1; no firm D call. The CDR3 runs to 13 residues. Between the trimmed V and J ends, which lost 4 bases and 1 base, there was a span of 8 bases. Germline assignment: CDR1 SGHDT and CDR2 YYEEEE. The CDR3 sequence: CASSPEGNTEAFF. CDR3 nucleotide sequence: TGTGCCAGCAGCCCCGAGGGGAACACTGAAGCTTTCTTT. Looking up the rest from reference TRBV5-6 and TRBJ1-1 gives the full variable domain: DAGVTQSPTHLIKTRGQQVTLRCSPKSGHDTVSWYQQALGQGPQFIFQYYEEEERQRGNFPDRFSGHQFPNYSSELNVNALLLGDSALYLCASSPEGNTEAFFGQGTRLTVV.

The chain links TRBV7-2 to TRBJ2-7; 8 bases line up with TRBD2. The J segment lost 4 bases and the V segment lost 5 bases, leaving 13 bases of the junction unmatched. This CDR3 region has 16 residues. Germline V gene data show CDR1 as SGHTA and CDR2 as FQGNSA. The CDR3 spells CASSLLRLAPLYEQYF. The CDR3, as DNA: TGTGCCAGCAGCCTTCTAAGACTAGCGCCCCTTTACGAGCAGTACTTC.